This TCR beta chain was found in a study of T cell clonotyping in hematopoietic cell transplantation. Overall study results and limits: Higher Inverse Simpson Index values in graft donor and pretransplant recipient predicted broader posttransplant TCR diversity.

Generated by immunoSEQ multiplex PCR, the TCRdb table keeps only in-frame clones and is missing some. Seen here are about 41,000 clones, about four fifths observed once, and the top ten hold approximately 5.7%. Sample time point: recipient sample about 28 days before transplant, after cytoreduction. Notes on this clone: What it binds is not known.

V was trimmed by 4 bases and J by 4 bases, leaving 13 bases between them. There are 14 residues in the CDR3. Germline V gene lookup returns CDR1 SNHLY and CDR2 FYNNEI. The gene calls are TRBV2 and TRBJ1-1, with a weak D call TRBD1 (5 bases). The source was peripheral blood mononuclear cells, collected before stem cell transplant. This TCR came from a man in his sixties with myelodysplastic syndrome. Some clones in this sample may be carry-over from other donors' samples. CDR3 DNA sequence: TGTGCCAGCAGTGCCGCAGGGACGGGCACTGAAGCTTTCTTT. This encodes CASSAAGTGTEAFF.